This T cell receptor beta chain was captured by sequencing in a study of blood T cell repertoires in COVID-19. CDR1 is MNHEY and CDR2 is SVGAGI in the germline V gene. The V and J ends lost 9 bases and 5 bases respectively, with 16 bases between them. The CDR3 is 13 residues long. In the authors' methods: Reference gene primer amplification gave estimated nucleated cell counts. Sequencing was performed with immunoSEQ multiplex PCR; in TCRdb, only in-frame clones are kept and a portion is missing. V and J calls and clone size are given by that table; D and trimming were obtained from the DNA. The repertoire includes 150,000 or so clones, 75% to 90% of them detected once, and around 6.3% sits in the top ten.

The gene calls are TRBV6-5 and TRBJ2-5, with D possibly matching TRBD1 (6 bases). The source of this sequence is a man older than 75 with acute or convalescent COVID-19. The sample comprised peripheral blood. CDR3 nucleotides: TGTGCCAGTCAGGTTGCAGGGGCTGAGACCCAGTACTTC. Translated: CASQVAGAETQYF.